Given below is one T cell receptor (beta chain) in context. What it binds is unknown. Trimming took 0 bases from V and 3 from J; bases not matched to a gene: 5. Germline-derived CDR1 and CDR2 are SGHRS and YFSETQ. The CDR3 is 15 residues long. The PCR used 60 Vbeta and 13 Jbeta primers. TCRdb keeps only in-frame clones here, not all; method: immunoSEQ multiplex PCR. The sample consists of approximately 200,000 clones, around three quarters of them appearing once. The source of the sample is a study of cytomegalovirus exposure and HLA in healthy donors. Study-level background: Approximately 83 million unique TCRs from HLA-typed donors were held in an early data release. Study-wide results and caveats: Donors were assumed by presence/absence analyses to have roughly uniform sequencing depth. Because they were indistinguishable, some V segments, including TRBV6-2 and TRBV6-3, were excluded.

The genes are TRBV5-1 and TRBJ1-1; TRBD1 matches at 7 bases. The clonotype originates from a middle-aged man in good health and CMV-seronegative. The sample comprised PBMCs. DNA of the CDR3: TGCGCCAGCAGCTTGGGAACAGGGGCGGACACTGAAGCTTTCTTT. As protein: CASSLGTGADTEAFF.